The next 16 T cell receptor beta chains were all read from a single sample in a study of T-cell reconstitution after alpha-beta-depleted transplantation in children. Preparation of the TCRbeta library was carried out with unique molecular identifiers. One entry per CDR3 protein results from TCRdb running MiXCR on the PCR reads. The table shows fewer than 550,000 distinct CDR3 sequences, with 15% to 20% occurring only once. The starting material was PBMCs, mostly from graft donor cells, obtained 360 days after TCRalphabeta/CD19-depleted stem cell transplant. These receptor sequences come from a boy under three years old who had a stem cell transplant for Wiskott-Aldrich syndrome, so the T cells may come from the graft donor.

Only one count was recorded for this clonotype. This rearrangement joins TRBV30 to TRBJ2-4, with 11 bases matching TRBD2. Per the germline V gene, CDR1 is GTSNPN and CDR2 is SVGIG (reference sequence). Germline trimming cut 1 base from V and 7 bases from J; bases unmatched to any gene: 15. CDR3 length: 18 residues. CDR3 protein: CAWSEGPLAGGNKNIQYF. CDR3 in DNA: TGTGCCTGGAGTGAGGGGCCGCTAGCGGGAGGTAATAAGAACATTCAGTACTTC.

This clonotype has only a few counts. The V gene is TRBV12-3 or TRBV12-4, the J gene TRBJ2-4; 8 bases map to TRBD1. The trim removed 4 bases at V and 6 bases at J, leaving 5 bases unmatched. This CDR3 has 14 amino acids. The chain's CDR3 is CASSSGTGLNIQYF. As DNA, the CDR3 is TGTGCCAGCAGTTCCGGGACAGGTTTAAACATTCAGTACTTC.

This clonotype was seen a handful of times. CDR3 in DNA: TGTGCCAGCAGTGAATTGGCTAGCGGTCTCACAGATACGCAGTATTTT. Translating it yields CASSELASGLTDTQYF. The V gene is TRBV2, the J gene TRBJ2-3; 7 bases align to TRBD2. With 2 bases clipped from V and 2 bases from J, the junction kept 7 bases outside the gene matches. The CDR3 covers 16 residues. Germline V gene sequence: CDR1 SNHLY, CDR2 FYNNEI.

This clonotype has at least ten counts. This sequence joins TRBV3-1 and TRBJ2-5; possibly TRBD2 for D (5 bases). The CDR3 length is 14 residues. The germline CDR1 and CDR2 sequences are LGHDT and YNNKEL (reference sequence). V was clipped by 4 bases and J by 3 bases, with 12 bases between them. The CDR3: CASSLTRVEETQYF. Here the CDR3 DNA reads TGTGCCAGCAGCCTTACTAGGGTGGAAGAGACCCAGTACTTC.

V usage is TRBV7-2 and J usage is TRBJ2-1; 8 bases line up with TRBD2. The CDR3 contains 15 residues. Germline-derived CDR1 and CDR2 are SGHTA and FQGNSA. V shed 3 bases, J shed 3 bases, and the junction held 4 bases outside the gene matches. CDR3 bases: TGTGCCAGCAGCTTGGTAGCGGGGTTCTACAATGAGCAGTTCTTC. It translates to CASSLVAGFYNEQFF.

This clonotype was seen just once. This sequence joins TRBV11-1 and TRBJ1-5; TRBD1 aligns across 7 bases. Germline V CDR1 and CDR2: SGHAT, FQDESV (reference sequence). The ends lost 5 bases at V and 6 bases at J; junction bases unmatched: 16. This CDR3 has 17 amino acids. For the CDR3, the DNA is TGTGCCAGCAGCCCTACTTTTCGCGACAGGGTAATTCAGCCCCAGCATTTT. Translating gives CASSPTFRDRVIQPQHF.

This clonotype was counted a few times. This chain connects TRBV2 to TRBJ1-2; tentatively, D is TRBD1 (6 bases). The V gene's germline CDR1 is SNHLY and CDR2 FYNNEI. The length of the CDR3 is 15 residues. V lost 7 bases, J lost 3 bases, and 18 bases lay in between. CDR3 sequence (DNA): TGTGCCAGCAAGCTCCGGGACATCAACGACTATGGCTACACCTTC. This sequence encodes CASKLRDINDYGYTF.

This chain links TRBV12-5 with TRBJ1-2; 7 nucleotides match TRBD1. V shed 2 bases and J 8 bases; nucleotides not matched to a gene: 2. The CDR3 runs to 12 residues. Germline assignment: CDR1 LGHNT and CDR2 FRNRAP. CDR3 in DNA: TGTGCTAGTGGTTTGATCAGGGGGGGCTACACCTTC. Protein sequence: CASGLIRGGYTF.

This clonotype was seen more than once but under ten times. The CDR3: CASRSTSGRLTGELFF. The CDR3, as DNA: TGCGCCAGCAGGTCTACTAGCGGGAGGTTGACCGGGGAGCTGTTTTTT. The V and J genes are TRBV5-1 and TRBJ2-2; 12 bases are a match to TRBD2. In germline, CDR1 is SGHRS, CDR2 YFSETQ. V shed 5 bases, J shed 5 bases, and the junction held 7 bases outside the gene matches. This CDR3 has 16 residues.

The table lists this clonotype with a few counts. The chain couples TRBV12-3 or TRBV12-4 to TRBJ2-4, with TRBD2 as a possible D gene (5 bases). The CDR3 runs 13 residues. Trimming took 4 bases from V and 9 from J, leaving 13 bases between them. CDR3 nucleotide sequence: TGTGCCAGCAGTTCGAACCTCGAGGGCATTCAGTACTTC. Translating it yields CASSSNLEGIQYF.

The chain uses TRBV7-6 and TRBJ2-2, with D perhaps TRBD1 (5 bases). The CDR3 spans 19 residues. Germline CDR1 reads SGHVS; CDR2 reads FNYEAQ. Trimming stripped 3 bases from V and 0 bases from J, with 20 bases between. The CDR3 loop reads CASSLRVLRTLANTGELFF. In nucleotides, the CDR3 is TGTGCCAGCAGCTTGCGAGTCCTTCGGACACTCGCGAACACCGGGGAGCTGTTTTTT.

This clonotype showed up many times. This rearrangement joins TRBV12-3 or TRBV12-4 to TRBJ2-2; TRBD1 might be the D (6 bases). The ends were cut back, 5 bases at V and 3 bases at J, with 16 bases in the middle. The CDR3 has 16 residues. CDR3 loop: CASSPGVGAYTGELFF. As DNA, the CDR3 is TGTGCCAGCAGTCCAGGGGTAGGGGCTTACACCGGGGAGCTGTTTTTT.

This clonotype showed up just a few times. The chain is built from TRBV5-1 and TRBJ2-1; 12 positions agree with TRBD2. The CDR3 has 17 amino acids. The V segment lost 0 bases and the J segment 8 bases; nucleotides outside the gene matches: 9. Per germline, CDR1 SGHRS and CDR2 YFSETQ. In DNA form, the CDR3 reads TGCGCCAGCAGCTTGGGACTAGCGGGAGAAACGGGTTATGAGCAGTTCTTC. Translating it yields CASSLGLAGETGYEQFF. Variable domain in full (rest from reference TRBV5-1 and TRBJ2-1): KAGVTQTPRYLIKTRGQQVTLSCSPISGHRSVSWYQQTPGQGLQFLFEYFSETQRNKGNFPGRFSGRQFSNSRSEMNVSTLELGDSALYLCASSLGLAGETGYEQFFGPGTRLTVL.

This clonotype was detected a few times. The chain employs TRBV4-3 and TRBJ2-5; D not certain. The CDR3 is 14 residues long. Deletions cut 4 bases from V and 0 bases from J, with 9 bases between. The germline V gene encodes CDR1 LGHNA and CDR2 YSLEER. As DNA, the CDR3 is TGCGCCAGCAGCCCTGGGGTGTACCAAGAGACCCAGTACTTC. It codes for CASSPGVYQETQYF.

This clonotype has a handful of counts. The chain couples TRBV5-1 to TRBJ2-7, with 10 bases that match TRBD1. Looked up from germline, CDR1 is SGHRS and CDR2 is YFSETQ. CDR3 length: 15 residues. The J segment lost 6 bases and the V segment lost 0 bases, leaving 6 bases of the junction unmatched. CDR3 residues: CASSLERQGAGEQYF. The DNA for the CDR3 is TGCGCCAGCAGCTTGGAGAGACAGGGGGCCGGCGAGCAGTACTTC.

As for this clonotype: Possible read error: a much larger clone is one base away. V and J are TRBV27 and TRBJ2-5; 7 bases fit TRBD1. CDR3 length equals 13 residues. J gave up 4 bases and V 4 bases, and 3 bases lay outside the gene matches. Germline lookup yields CDR1 MNHEY and CDR2 SMNVEV (reference sequence). In DNA form, the CDR3 reads TGTGCCAGCAGTTCCAACAGGGGAGAGACCCAGTACTTC. Protein: CASSSNRGETQYF.